The following is a T cell receptor beta chain sequence with its context. This record comes from a study of blood T cell repertoires in COVID-19. Across the study: From the United States, Italy and Spain came samples of acute and convalescent COVID-19. In each case, the material was cDNA or gDNA derived from T cells, B-cell-depleted T cells, or PBMCs.

Original processing methods: Estimation of nucleated cell counts relied on the amplification of reference gene primers. The table came from immunoSEQ multiplex PCR; TCRdb's copy has only in-frame clones and leaves some out. V and J calls and clone size come straight from that table; D and trimming were deduced from the DNA. The data contain around 130,000 clones, approximately 77% of them singletons. The CDR3 length is 17 residues. V lost 4 bases to trimming and J lost 3 bases; unmatched junction nucleotides: 13. Germline CDR1 and CDR2: SGHRS and YFSETQ. The genes are TRBV5-1 and TRBJ2-3; 8 nucleotides align to TRBD1. Sequencing input: peripheral blood. The clonotype was recovered from a man at least 80 years old with acute or convalescent COVID-19. This CDR3 is CASSPTGGRGQTDTQYF. The CDR3, as DNA: TGCGCCAGCAGCCCGACCGGGGGCAGGGGGCAAACAGATACGCAGTATTTT.